The present entry profiles one T cell receptor beta chain with its context. This sample is drawn from a study of blood T cell repertoires in COVID-19. The CDR3 has 15 amino acids. In germline, CDR1 is SEHNR, CDR2 FQNEAQ (reference sequence). Trimming removed 3 bases from V and 1 base from J; junction bases left unmatched: 3. TCRdb's copy holds only in-frame clones and misses some; the assay was immunoSEQ multiplex PCR. The sample consists of fewer than 250,000 clones, about 77% of them appearing once. The chain combines TRBV7-9 with TRBJ1-5; 7 positions agree with TRBD1. This clonotype originated in a woman aged 45-59 years with acute COVID-19. The sequencing sample was made of PBMCs or T cells enriched from blood (not recorded which). The CDR3 bases are TGTGCCAGCAGCTTCGAAGGGGGCAGCAATCAGCCCCAGCATTTT. This codes for CASSFEGGSNQPQHF.